Below are 24 T cell receptor beta chains sequenced from a single sample in a study of beta chain features in type 1 diabetes. Expressed TCRB transcripts were sequenced, since all the RNA that had been isolated was reverse transcribed. Assay: immunoSEQ multiplex PCR; the TCRdb copy retains only in-frame clones and omits some. The sample contains about 160,000 clones, approximately 9.1% of which appear only once. Sequencing was done on a sample of central memory CD4+ T cells from blood. The receptors were gathered from a woman younger than 35 in good health.

The chain carries TRBV7-2 and TRBJ2-5, with a possible D match to TRBD2 (6 bases). The CDR3 extends over 12 amino acids. V dropped 5 bases and J dropped 5 bases, with 9 bases sitting between them. Germline CDR1 is SGHTA and CDR2 is FQGNSA. In DNA form, the CDR3 reads TGTGCCAGCAGCGCGGGACGGGAGACCCAGTACTTC. Translating it yields CASSAGRETQYF.

This clone has a count of ten or more. The chain couples TRBV28 to TRBJ2-1, with 11 positions matching TRBD2. Germline CDR1 reads MDHEN; CDR2 reads SYDVKM. This CDR3 is built from 16 residues. Trimming cost V 3 bases and J 9 bases; bases outside gene matches: 10. In DNA form, the CDR3 reads TGTGCCAGCAGTTTCCGCGCTAGCGGGAGGTGGGGTGAGCAGTTCTTC. The encoded protein is CASSFRASGRWGEQFF.

This clone showed up just a few times. V gene TRBV11-2 combines with J gene TRBJ2-7; TRBD2 agrees at 7 bases. The junction had 8 bases not matched to a gene; V was cut back by 5 bases and J by 4 bases. This CDR3 comprises 14 residues. CDR1 and CDR2 from the germline V gene are SGHAT and FQNNGV. For the CDR3, the DNA is TGTGCCAGCAGCCGGGGAGGGCCCAGATACGAGCAGTACTTC. This gives the protein CASSRGGPRYEQYF. Drawing the rest from reference TRBV11-2 and TRBJ2-7, the complete variable domain is EAGVAQSPRYKIIEKRQSVAFWCNPISGHATLYWYQQILGQGPKLLIQFQNNGVVDDSQLPKDRFSAERLKGVDSTLKIQPAKLEDSAVYLCASSRGGPRYEQYFGPGTRLTVT.

The chain links TRBV18 to TRBJ1-3; D gene uncertain. CDR1 KGHSH and CDR2 LQKENI come from the germline V gene. The CDR3 totals 16 residues. V lost 6 bases and J lost 2, with 17 bases in between. For the CDR3, the DNA is TGTGCCAGCTCCTTCGGAGACCCGACTGCTGGAAACACCATATATTTT. Translated: CASSFGDPTAGNTIYF.

This clone was detected only a few times. This rearrangement joins TRBV6-5 to TRBJ2-1; D perhaps matches TRBD2 (7 bases). Germline CDR1 is MNHEY and CDR2 is SVGAGI. Deletions cut 4 bases from V and 0 bases from J, with 10 bases between. This CDR3 is built from 15 residues. CDR3 in amino acids: CASSSGGISYNEQFF. The CDR3 DNA is TGTGCCAGCAGTTCGGGGGGCATCTCCTACAATGAGCAGTTCTTC.

This clone was counted between two and nine times. This sequence joins TRBV7-9 and TRBJ1-1; 9 bases are a match to TRBD1. The CDR3 extends over 15 amino acids. Germline trimming cut 5 bases from V and 4 bases from J; bases unmatched to any gene: 8. Germline V gene data show CDR1 as SEHNR and CDR2 as FQNEAQ (reference sequence). The CDR3 DNA is TGTGCCAGCAGCCTACCGGGACAGGGTATCACTGAAGCTTTCTTT. This codes for CASSLPGQGITEAFF.

The gene calls are TRBV11-2 and TRBJ2-7; TRBD1 matches 9 bases. Germline CDR1 is SGHAT and CDR2 is FQNNGV. This CDR3 has 15 residues. V shed 1 base and J 3 bases; nucleotides not matched to a gene: 4. CDR3 DNA: TGTGCCAGCAGCTTAGCAGGACAGGGGTTCTACGAGCAGTACTTC. Its protein product is CASSLAGQGFYEQYF.

The chain has TRBV4-3 and TRBJ2-5, with TRBD1 identical over 9 bases. The germline gives CDR1 LGHNA, CDR2 YSLEER. The CDR3 loop spans 17 amino acids. Trimming removed 0 bases from V and 3 bases from J; junction bases left unmatched: 8. CDR3 amino acids: CASSQEPQDRGEETQYF. In DNA, the CDR3 is TGCGCCAGCAGCCAAGAGCCCCAGGACAGGGGAGAAGAGACCCAGTACTTC.

V usage is TRBV19 and J usage is TRBJ2-1; 7 bases fit TRBD1. Looked up from germline, CDR1 is LNHDA and CDR2 is SQIVND (reference sequence). J gave up 6 bases and V 4 bases, and 15 bases lay outside the gene matches. The CDR3 length is 17 residues. The CDR3 region is CASSTRDVTRGINEQFF. CDR3 bases: TGTGCCAGTAGTACCAGAGACGTCACCAGGGGGATCAATGAGCAGTTCTTC.

The chain joins TRBV5-5 to TRBJ2-7; the match to TRBD2 covers 8 bases. Losses at the gene ends were 3 bases for V and 5 bases for J; bases not matched to a gene: 13. Germline values: CDR1 SGHKS, CDR2 YYEKEE (reference sequence). This CDR3 spans 16 amino acids. CDR3 nucleotide sequence: TGTGCCAGCAGCTCGGGGGGGAATGAGGGGATCCACGAGCAGTACTTC. Its protein product is CASSSGGNEGIHEQYF.

The rearrangement links TRBV2 to TRBJ2-3; no clear D gene. Germline V gene data show CDR1 as SNHLY and CDR2 as FYNNEI. This CDR3 comprises 14 residues. V dropped 1 base and J dropped 3 bases, with 8 bases sitting between them. CDR3 loop: CASSEGLSTDTQYF. As DNA, the CDR3 is TGTGCCAGCAGTGAAGGTCTCAGTACAGATACGCAGTATTTT.

The V and J genes are TRBV18 and TRBJ2-5, with 10 bases identical to TRBD2. V trimming: 1 base; J trimming: 2 bases; junction bases outside the gene matches: 10. Germline V gene lookup returns CDR1 KGHSH and CDR2 LQKENI. CDR3 size: 18 residues. The CDR3 reads CASSPRTHSGGTQETQYF. For the CDR3, the DNA is TGTGCCAGCTCACCACGAACACATAGCGGGGGGACGCAAGAGACCCAGTACTTC.

This clone was seen a handful of times. The chain joins TRBV19 to TRBJ2-1, with D possibly matching TRBD1 (5 bases). The CDR3 is 18 residues long. The germline CDR1 and CDR2 sequences are LNHDA and SQIVND (reference sequence). The V end lost 3 bases, the J end lost 5 bases, and 23 bases lay between the germline ends. The DNA of the CDR3 is TGTGCCAGTAGTATTGACAGAGCTACTCTCGTATACCACAATGAGCAGTTCTTC. As protein: CASSIDRATLVYHNEQFF.

This chain connects TRBV5-4 to TRBJ2-3, with TRBD2 matching over 9 bases. The V gene end was trimmed by 4 bases and the J gene end by 0 bases; junction bases not matched to a gene: 6. The CDR3 is made up of 16 amino acids. Germline lookup yields CDR1 SGHNT and CDR2 YYREEE (reference sequence). CDR3 coding DNA: TGTGCCAGCAGCCGAGCCGGGACTAGCAGCACAGATACGCAGTATTTT. It specifies CASSRAGTSSTDTQYF.

This clone turned up a few times. The rearrangement joins TRBV6-5 to TRBJ2-3; the match to TRBD2 covers 7 bases. J lost 3 bases, V lost 9 bases, and 6 bases had no gene match. The CDR3 spans 13 residues. Germline values: CDR1 MNHEY, CDR2 SVGAGI. This CDR3 is CASGERETDTQYF. CDR3 coding DNA: TGTGCCAGTGGAGAGCGGGAAACAGATACGCAGTATTTT.

The J gene is TRBJ2-7, the V gene TRBV30; 8 bases align to TRBD1. Germline loops: CDR1 GTSNPN, CDR2 SVGIG (reference sequence). The CDR3 is 12 amino acids. V gave up 5 bases and J gave up 3 bases; unmatched junction bases: 3. The CDR3 is CAWATGGYEQYF. DNA of the CDR3: TGTGCCTGGGCCACAGGGGGCTACGAGCAGTACTTC. Full variable domain (remainder filled in from reference TRBV30 and TRBJ2-7): SQTIHQWPATLVQPVGSPLSLECTVEGTSNPNLYWYRQAAGRGLQLLFYSVGIGQISSEVPQNLSASRPQDRQFILSSKKLLLSDSGFYLCAWATGGYEQYFGPGTRLTVT.

The J gene is TRBJ1-4, the V gene TRBV9, with 11 bases aligning to TRBD1. Trimming removed 3 bases from V and 8 bases from J; junction bases left unmatched: 6. The CDR3 length is 15 residues. Germline CDR1 SGDLS, CDR2 YYNGEE. CDR3: CASSERTGGNEKLFF. DNA of the CDR3: TGTGCCAGCAGCGAGAGGACAGGGGGCAACGAAAAACTGTTTTTT.

The chain joins TRBV2 to TRBJ1-2, with 9 bases fitting TRBD1. In germline, CDR1 is SNHLY, CDR2 FYNNEI. V lost 3 bases to trimming and J lost 4 bases; unmatched junction nucleotides: 6. The CDR3 spans 15 residues. The CDR3 reads CASSDVGQGIYGYTF. CDR3 nucleotide sequence: TGTGCCAGCAGTGATGTGGGACAGGGAATCTATGGCTACACCTTC.

Notes on this clone: This clone may be a read error of a much larger clone one base away. The CDR3 spells CASSLGQNYGYTF. In DNA, the CDR3 is TGTGCCAGCAGCCTCGGACAGAACTATGGCTACACCTTC. This chain uses TRBV9 with TRBJ1-2; tentatively, D is TRBD1 (6 bases). Germline CDR1 and CDR2: SGDLS and YYNGEE. The CDR3 covers 13 residues. Trimming removed 4 bases at V and 2 bases at J, with 9 bases between. Full variable domain (missing parts from reference TRBV9 and TRBJ1-2): DSGVTQTPKHLITATGQRVTLRCSPRSGDLSVYWYQQSLDQGLQFLIQYYNGEERAKGNILERFSAQQFPDLHSELNLSSLELGDSALYFCASSLGQNYGYTFGSGTRLTVV.

Only a few counts were recorded for this clone. The chain employs TRBV7-6 and TRBJ1-2; D remains ambiguous. CDR1 and CDR2 (germline): SGHVS, FNYEAQ. The CDR3 runs to 15 residues. With 1 base removed from V and 6 bases from J, the gap between germline ends came to 15 bases. The CDR3: CASSLGPRTGDGYTF. The DNA of the CDR3 is TGTGCCAGCAGCTTAGGGCCCAGGACTGGGGATGGCTACACCTTC.

This clone was counted only a few times. This chain joins TRBV19 and TRBJ2-1; D is perhaps TRBD2 (6 bases). V was trimmed by 6 bases and J by 0 bases, leaving 12 bases between them. The CDR3 consists of 15 residues. Germline V gene sequence: CDR1 LNHDA, CDR2 SQIVND (reference sequence). The CDR3 region has the DNA TGTGCCAGTAGCAGGGACTTAAACTCCTACAATGAGCAGTTCTTC. Amino acids: CASSRDLNSYNEQFF.

This clone showed up just a few times. The J gene is TRBJ2-3, the V gene TRBV4-2, with TRBD2 matching over 11 bases. The CDR3 spans 18 residues. CDR1 and CDR2 (germline): LGHNA, YNFKEQ. V shed 0 bases, J shed 6 bases, and the junction held 11 bases outside the gene matches. CDR3 nucleotides: TGTGCCAGCAGCCAAGAGGTCCATCTAGCGGGGGGACCGGATACGCAGTATTTT. This encodes CASSQEVHLAGGPDTQYF.

This clone appeared a few times. The rearrangement links TRBV7-8 to TRBJ1-1; 12 bases agree with TRBD1. This CDR3 contains 16 residues. Per germline, CDR1 SGHVS and CDR2 FQNEAQ. The V segment lost 5 bases and the J segment 4 bases; nucleotides outside the gene matches: 8. CDR3 DNA: TGTGCCAGCAGCAGAGGGACAGGGGGCGTCCTCACTGAAGCTTTCTTT. Its translation: CASSRGTGGVLTEAFF. Combining the CDR3 with reference TRBV7-8 and TRBJ1-1 gives the whole variable domain GAGVSQSPRYKVAKRGQDVALRCDPISGHVSLFWYQQALGQGPEFLTYFQNEAQLDKSGLPSDRFFAERPEGSVSTLKIQRTQQEDSAVYLCASSRGTGGVLTEAFFGQGTRLTVV.

This clone occurred a few times. The rearrangement links TRBV11-2 to TRBJ1-2; D is unclear. Per the germline V gene, CDR1 is SGHAT and CDR2 is FQNNGV. Trimming removed 4 bases at V and 5 bases at J, with 14 bases between. The length of the CDR3 is 14 residues. DNA of the CDR3: TGTGCCAGCAGCTCCCAGACTGGGTTGTATGGCTACACCTTC. It translates to CASSSQTGLYGYTF.